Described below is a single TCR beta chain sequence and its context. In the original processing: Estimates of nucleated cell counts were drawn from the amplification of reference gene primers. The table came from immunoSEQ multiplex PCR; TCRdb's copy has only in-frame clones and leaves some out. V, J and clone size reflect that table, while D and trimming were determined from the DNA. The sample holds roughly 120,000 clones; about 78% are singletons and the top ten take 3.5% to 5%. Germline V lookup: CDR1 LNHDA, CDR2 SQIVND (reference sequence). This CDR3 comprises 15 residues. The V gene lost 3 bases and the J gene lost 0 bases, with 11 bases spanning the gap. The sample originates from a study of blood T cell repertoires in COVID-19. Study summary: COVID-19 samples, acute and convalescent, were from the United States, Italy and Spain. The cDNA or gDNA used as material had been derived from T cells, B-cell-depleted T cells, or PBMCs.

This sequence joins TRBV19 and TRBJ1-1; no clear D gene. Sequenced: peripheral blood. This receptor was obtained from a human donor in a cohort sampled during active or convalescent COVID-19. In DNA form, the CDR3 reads TGTGCCAGTAGTATTCGGGTCAGTATGAACACTGAAGCTTTCTTT. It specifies CASSIRVSMNTEAFF.